This record covers a single TCR beta chain. Measured with immunoSEQ multiplex PCR; TCRdb has only the in-frame clones, and not every one. The sample includes 100,000 or so clones, 86% of them seen just once. The data derive from a study of control samples from healthy donors and cancer patients. The ends lost 1 base at V and 0 bases at J; junction bases unmatched: 10. This CDR3 is built from 19 residues. Germline lookup yields CDR1 LNHDA and CDR2 SQIVND (reference sequence). This clonotype was obtained from a woman in her forties or fifties in good health. The gene calls are TRBV19 and TRBJ1-3; 9 bases map to TRBD1. The sequenced sample consisted of blood. CDR3 region: CASSIGLWDRAISGNTIYF. Here the CDR3 DNA reads TGTGCCAGTAGTATAGGACTCTGGGACAGGGCGATCTCTGGAAACACCATATATTTT.